The rows below give T cell receptor beta chains drawn from one sample of a study of shared clonotypes between healthy human individuals. TCRdb's copy holds only in-frame clones and misses some; the assay was immunoSEQ multiplex PCR. This repertoire shows roughly 2.4 million clones, almost 96% found once; its top ten account for roughly 0.13%. Input material: naive CD4+ T cells sorted from blood. The receptors were sampled from a man aged 18 to 35 in good health. Both conserved end residues are part of each CDR3. For some rows the clone size is stated as once, few or many, or as a class when expanded; others skip it.

clone size: NA
J gene: TRBJ1-1
V gene: TRBV9
CDR3 length: 14
CDR3 protein: CASSAHGSGTEAFF

clone size: NA
J gene: TRBJ2-1
V gene: TRBV11-2
CDR3 length: 12
CDR3 protein: CASSPSWGSSFF

clone size: NA
J gene: TRBJ2-3
V gene: TRBV2
CDR3 length: 14
CDR3 protein: CASNQGGSTDTQYF

clone size: once
J gene: TRBJ2-5
V gene: TRBV11-2
CDR3 length: 14
CDR3 protein: CASSLWSDMETQYF

clone size: NA
J gene: TRBJ2-7
V gene: TRBV4-3
CDR3 length: 15
CDR3 protein: CASSQDASGSYEQYF

clone size: once
J gene: TRBJ1-3
V gene: TRBV29-1
CDR3 length: 12
CDR3 protein: CSVGTTGNTIYF

clone size: NA
J gene: TRBJ2-7
V gene: TRBV5-1
CDR3 length: 14
CDR3 protein: CASSPGTGTSEQYF

clone size: NA
J gene: TRBJ2-7
V gene: TRBV7-2
CDR3 length: 16
CDR3 protein: CASSLVGGSQPYEQYF

clone size: NA
J gene: TRBJ2-1
V gene: TRBV30
CDR3 length: 16
CDR3 protein: CASLGGSGSSYNEQFF

clone size: NA
J gene: TRBJ2-1
V gene: TRBV5-1
CDR3 length: 16
CDR3 protein: CASSSGLAGAYNEQFF

clone size: NA
J gene: TRBJ1-2
V gene: TRBV6-5
CDR3 length: 13
CDR3 protein: CASSYSGLQGYTF

clone size: once
J gene: TRBJ1-5
V gene: TRBV5-8
CDR3 length: 18
CDR3 protein: CASSLARQARTRNQPQHF

clone size: NA
J gene: TRBJ1-4
V gene: TRBV10-2
CDR3 length: 14
CDR3 protein: CASRPGTANEKLFF

clone size: NA
J gene: TRBJ2-1
V gene: TRBV7-6
CDR3 length: 16
CDR3 protein: CASSPSSGLSYNEQFF

clone size: NA
J gene: TRBJ1-1
V gene: TRBV30
CDR3 length: 12
CDR3 protein: CAWSNLNTEAFF

clone size: NA
J gene: TRBJ1-1
V gene: TRBV7-2
CDR3 length: 11
CDR3 protein: CASRGGTEAFF

clone size: NA
J gene: TRBJ2-7
V gene: TRBV2
CDR3 length: 12
CDR3 protein: CASSGGAGEQYF

clone size: NA
J gene: TRBJ1-5
V gene: TRBV23-1
CDR3 length: 14
CDR3 protein: CASSQSALNQPQHF

clone size: NA
J gene: TRBJ1-1
V gene: TRBV18
CDR3 length: 14
CDR3 protein: CASSLEGLNTEAFF

clone size: NA
J gene: TRBJ1-2
V gene: TRBV2
CDR3 length: 13
CDR3 protein: CASTGLGGFGYTF

clone size: NA
J gene: TRBJ1-1
V gene: TRBV5-1
CDR3 length: 14
CDR3 protein: CASSFISVNTEAFF

clone size: NA
J gene: TRBJ2-1
V gene: TRBV5-1
CDR3 length: 15
CDR3 protein: CASTPIRDYYNEQFF

clone size: NA
J gene: TRBJ1-4
V gene: TRBV5-4
CDR3 length: 13
CDR3 protein: CASSPATNEKLFF

clone size: NA
J gene: TRBJ1-2
V gene: TRBV5-4
CDR3 length: 14
CDR3 protein: CASRQARDSYGYTF

clone size: once
J gene: TRBJ1-2
V gene: TRBV20-1
CDR3 length: 11
CDR3 protein: CSARWTYGYTF

clone size: once
J gene: TRBJ2-5
V gene: TRBV19
CDR3 length: 14
CDR3 protein: CATRNSPSQETQYF

clone size: NA
J gene: TRBJ2-7
V gene: TRBV19
CDR3 length: 13
CDR3 protein: CASRTGQGDEQYF

clone size: NA
J gene: TRBJ2-5
V gene: TRBV5-1
CDR3 length: 15
CDR3 protein: CASSLVAGGQETQYF

clone size: NA
J gene: TRBJ2-7
V gene: TRBV6-5
CDR3 length: 13
CDR3 protein: CASSQTGSREQYF

clone size: once
J gene: TRBJ1-3
V gene: TRBV6-5
CDR3 length: 14
CDR3 protein: CASTSVLLGNTIYF

clone size: NA
J gene: TRBJ1-3
V gene: TRBV30
CDR3 length: 15
CDR3 protein: CAWIPKGNSGNTIYF

clone size: NA
J gene: TRBJ1-3
V gene: TRBV5-1
CDR3 length: 15
CDR3 protein: CASSLGQTSGNTIYF

clone size: few
J gene: TRBJ2-1
V gene: TRBV2
CDR3 length: 11
CDR3 protein: CASSDYNEQFF

clone size: NA
J gene: TRBJ2-5
V gene: TRBV19
CDR3 length: 16
CDR3 protein: CASSTQLARGGETQYF

clone size: NA
J gene: TRBJ2-7
V gene: TRBV2
CDR3 length: 15
CDR3 protein: CASSDSGGAGYEQYF

clone size: once
J gene: TRBJ1-2
V gene: TRBV20-1
CDR3 length: 11
CDR3 protein: CSARGLYGYTF

clone size: NA
J gene: TRBJ2-7
V gene: TRBV29-1
CDR3 length: 14
CDR3 protein: CSVDSGGKSYKQYF

clone size: NA
J gene: TRBJ1-2
V gene: TRBV19
CDR3 length: 14
CDR3 protein: CASSKAGPNYGYTF

clone size: once
J gene: TRBJ2-6
V gene: TRBV6-5
CDR3 length: 16
CDR3 protein: CASSYSGLSGANVLTF

clone size: NA
J gene: TRBJ2-7
V gene: TRBV27
CDR3 length: 14
CDR3 protein: CASSLGTGTSEQYF

clone size: NA
J gene: TRBJ2-7
V gene: TRBV6-1
CDR3 length: 15
CDR3 protein: CASGDGTGRYNEQYF

clone size: NA
J gene: TRBJ2-5
V gene: TRBV18
CDR3 length: 15
CDR3 protein: CASSPYPGGAETQYF

clone size: NA
J gene: TRBJ2-5
V gene: TRBV5-1
CDR3 length: 17
CDR3 protein: CASSLAPSGGARETQYF

clone size: NA
J gene: TRBJ1-1
V gene: TRBV15
CDR3 length: 14
CDR3 protein: CATSRDQHKDQAFF

clone size: NA
J gene: TRBJ2-1
V gene: TRBV28
CDR3 length: 12
CDR3 protein: CASSLLFNEQFF

clone size: NA
J gene: TRBJ2-7
V gene: TRBV6-1
CDR3 length: 13
CDR3 protein: CAIYSPTAHEQYF

clone size: NA
J gene: TRBJ2-7
V gene: TRBV30
CDR3 length: 14
CDR3 protein: CAWRWFRGSHEQYF

clone size: NA
J gene: TRBJ2-7
V gene: TRBV7-8
CDR3 length: 12
CDR3 protein: CASSKTGDEQYF

clone size: NA
J gene: TRBJ1-6
V gene: TRBV19
CDR3 length: 14
CDR3 protein: CASSTDRGNSPLHF

clone size: NA
J gene: TRBJ2-1
V gene: TRBV4-3
CDR3 length: 14
CDR3 protein: CASRRGSGSDEQFF

clone size: once
J gene: TRBJ2-7
V gene: TRBV5-4
CDR3 length: 14
CDR3 protein: CASSLEGNFYEQYF